The 14 T cell receptor beta chains presented below share a single source sample, sequenced in a study of cytomegalovirus exposure and HLA in healthy donors. TCRdb keeps only in-frame clones here, not all; method: immunoSEQ multiplex PCR. This sample has more than 95,000 clones, with roughly 90% found just once. Sample: PBMCs. The receptor source for this set is a woman aged 18-35 years in good health and CMV-seronegative.

This chain uses TRBV19 with TRBJ2-2; the match to TRBD1 covers 7 bases. Germline V gives CDR1 LNHDA, CDR2 SQIVND (reference sequence). J gave up 5 bases and V 8 bases, and 5 bases lay outside the gene matches. This CDR3 has 13 residues. The CDR3 DNA reads TGTGCCAGTCGGACAGGTCAAACCGGGGAGCTGTTTTTT. Translated, it gives CASRTGQTGELFF.

This sequence joins TRBV19 and TRBJ2-6; 9 bases match TRBD1. V dropped 5 bases and J dropped 0; count of bases not matched to a gene: 11. Per the germline V gene, CDR1 is LNHDA and CDR2 is SQIVND (reference sequence). This CDR3 is built from 19 residues. The CDR3: CASSPRGQGGSSGANVLTF. The CDR3 bases are TGTGCCAGTAGTCCCCGGGGACAGGGTGGAAGCTCTGGGGCCAACGTCCTGACTTTC.

The V call is TRBV5-1, the J call TRBJ2-7, with TRBD2 matching over 10 bases. The V and J ends lost 4 bases and 5 bases, in that order; junction bases with no gene match: 6. Germline CDR1 SGHRS, CDR2 YFSETQ. There are 14 residues in the CDR3. The CDR3 sequence: CASSPLAGDNEQYF. CDR3 in DNA: TGCGCCAGCAGCCCGCTAGCGGGGGATAACGAGCAGTACTTC.

Details on this clone: The junction departs from germline at one end; a sequencing error may be responsible. The chain joins TRBV5-1 to TRBJ1-1; TRBD1 is a possible D gene (5 bases). Germline CDR1 is SGHRS and CDR2 is YFSETQ. The length of the CDR3 is 15 residues. CDR3 sequence: CASSQDPGLRDSGVF. DNA for the CDR3: TGCGCCAGCAGCCAGGACCCGGGACTTCGGGATTCTGGGGTCTTT.

This clone has a single count. V and J are TRBV9 and TRBJ2-7, with 12 bases aligning to TRBD1. Trimming cost V 0 bases and J 4 bases; bases outside gene matches: 8. The germline V gene encodes CDR1 SGDLS and CDR2 YYNGEE. The CDR3 has 17 amino acids. CDR3 protein: CASSVGSGQGAFYEQYF. CDR3 sequence (DNA): TGTGCCAGCAGCGTAGGTTCGGGACAGGGGGCTTTTTACGAGCAGTACTTC. Full variable domain (rest looked up from reference TRBV9 and TRBJ2-7): DSGVTQTPKHLITATGQRVTLRCSPRSGDLSVYWYQQSLDQGLQFLIQYYNGEERAKGNILERFSAQQFPDLHSELNLSSLELGDSALYFCASSVGSGQGAFYEQYFGPGTRLTVT.

The chain employs TRBV9 and TRBJ2-1, with 9 bases identical to TRBD2. Germline CDR1 SGDLS, CDR2 YYNGEE. Trimming cost V 3 bases and J 0 bases; bases outside gene matches: 7. The CDR3 totals 17 residues. The CDR3 sequence is CASSAALAGSSYNEQFF. The CDR3 DNA reads as TGTGCCAGCAGCGCCGCCCTAGCGGGGAGCTCCTACAATGAGCAGTTCTTC.

The chain couples TRBV6-1 to TRBJ1-1; D perhaps matches TRBD1 (6 bases). The CDR3 is made up of 14 amino acids. Germline CDR1 and CDR2: MNHNS and SASEGT. Trimming cost V 5 bases and J 5 bases, with 15 bases left between them. The CDR3 is CASSLNRVRTEAFF. For the CDR3, the DNA is TGTGCCAGCAGTTTAAACAGGGTCCGGACTGAAGCTTTCTTT.

The genes are TRBV5-4 and TRBJ1-3; TRBD1 might be the D (6 bases). Per the germline V gene, CDR1 is SGHNT and CDR2 is YYREEE (reference sequence). This CDR3 is built from 15 residues. Trimming removed 0 bases at V and 2 bases at J, with 9 bases between. DNA of the CDR3: TGTGCCAGCAGCTTGGCAGGGGTTCCTGGAAACACCATATATTTT. This encodes CASSLAGVPGNTIYF.

The rearrangement links TRBV6-5 to TRBJ1-1, with D possibly TRBD1 on 6 matching bases. Deletions cut 2 bases from V and 3 bases from J, with 10 bases between. The CDR3 is 14 residues long. The germline gives CDR1 MNHEY, CDR2 SVGAGI. CDR3 in amino acids: CASSYTGRDTEAFF. The CDR3 region has the DNA TGTGCCAGCAGTTACACAGGGAGGGACACTGAAGCTTTCTTT.

The chain links TRBV10-3 to TRBJ1-2; 11 positions agree with TRBD1. The J segment lost 6 bases and the V segment lost 3 bases, leaving 9 bases of the junction unmatched. Germline assignment: CDR1 ENHRY and CDR2 SYGVKD. The CDR3 totals 16 residues. CDR3 bases: TGTGCCATCAGTGACCAACAAGGGACAGGGGGAAATGGCTACACCTTC. This encodes CAISDQQGTGGNGYTF.

This rearrangement joins TRBV6-1 to TRBJ1-6, with no clear D. Germline CDR1 is MNHNS and CDR2 is SASEGT. The CDR3 loop spans 14 amino acids. V gave up 2 bases and J gave up 9 bases, with 11 bases separating them. CDR3 loop: CASSETLGLSPLHF. In DNA, the CDR3 is TGTGCCAGCAGTGAAACCCTCGGACTTTCACCCCTCCACTTT.

The V call is TRBV19, the J call TRBJ2-7; D remains unclear. Per the germline V gene, CDR1 is LNHDA and CDR2 is SQIVND (reference sequence). V was shortened by 5 bases and J by 2 bases, with 10 bases between the two germline ends. This CDR3 has 13 amino acids. The CDR3 sequence is CASSPSFTYEQYF. The CDR3 region has the DNA TGTGCCAGTAGTCCCAGTTTTACCTACGAGCAGTACTTC. Based on the CDR3 plus reference TRBV19 and TRBJ2-7, the full variable domain is DGGITQSPKYLFRKEGQNVTLSCEQNLNHDAMYWYRQDPGQGLRLIYYSQIVNDFQKGDIAEGYSVSREKKESFPLTVTSAQKNPTAFYLCASSPSFTYEQYFGPGTRLTVT.

This chain connects TRBV23-1 to TRBJ1-2, with a tentative D call TRBD1 (5 bases). TRBV23-1 is sorted into the ORF group, with uncertain function. Trimming removed 5 bases at V and 1 base at J, with 5 bases between. CDR3 length equals 12 residues. CDR3 loop: CASSGHNYGYTF. CDR3 nucleotide sequence: TGCGCCAGCAGTGGACATAACTATGGCTACACCTTC.

The J gene is TRBJ2-3, the V gene TRBV19, with TRBD2 as a possible D gene (5 bases). Germline CDR1 LNHDA, CDR2 SQIVND (reference sequence). Trimming took 1 base from V and 1 from J, leaving 15 bases between them. The CDR3 is 17 residues long. CDR3 sequence: CASSIGGSVQGTDTQYF. The CDR3 nucleotides read TGTGCCAGTAGTATAGGAGGGTCCGTCCAAGGCACAGATACGCAGTATTTT.